The sequence of this TCR beta chain was determined in a study of Ad26.COV2.S vaccination and SARS-CoV-2 variants. Study-level background: A COV1001 Ad26.COV2.S trial-arm participant provided the sample. Dosing was one shot or two shots 56 days apart. The study, taken as a whole, reports: The study found similar non-spike TCR breadth in vaccine and placebo recipients.

Treatment: about 20 received Ad26.COV2.S at low or high dose, single or two shots; about 5 received placebo; per-sample allocation not given. On day 63 after the first injection, vaccine and placebo recipients gave samples. Sequencing was performed with immunoSEQ multiplex PCR; in TCRdb, only in-frame clones are kept and a portion is missing. The sample consists of hundreds of thousands of clones, more than 80% of them appearing once. This clone has a single count. Its matching antigen is unknown. J was trimmed by 2 bases and V by 1 base; bases with no gene match: 5. Looked up from germline, CDR1 is LGHNA and CDR2 is YSLEER. The CDR3 is made up of 15 amino acids.

The material was peripheral blood, obtained in a trial of Ad26.COV2.S vaccine versus placebo. The TCR was taken from a person between 18 and 65 years old who received the Ad26.COV2.S COVID-19 vaccine or a placebo. The rearrangement links TRBV4-3 to TRBJ2-7, with 7 positions matching TRBD1. The CDR3 loop reads CASSQAAGGPYEQYF. CDR3 nucleotide sequence: TGCGCCAGCAGCCAAGCCGCAGGGGGACCCTACGAGCAGTACTTC.